The entry below describes one T cell receptor beta chain. Its specificity is not known. This entry belongs to a study of T cell responses to AZD1222 COVID-19 vaccine. The protocol was immunoSEQ multiplex PCR, while the TCRdb copy is restricted to in-frame clones and leaves out a portion. Found here are tens of thousands of clones, roughly four fifths of them singletons; the top ten hold approximately 26%. CDR3 length equals 14 residues. The V and J ends lost 7 bases and 3 bases respectively, with 13 bases between them. Germline assignment: CDR1 MDHEN and CDR2 SYDVKM. The study's findings and limits: Only 5 or 6 people who got AZD1222 tested seropositive at baseline. Nearly half of spike-specific TCRs reportedly target variant regions that are unmutated in the B.1.351 and B.1.1.7 variants. Spike-specific TCRs gained breadth and depth after people received two AZD1222 doses. Vaccine-related CD4 TCRs covered spike, predominating at 160-218 and 743-854.

This specimen consisted of peripheral blood, obtained 28 days after the second AZD1222 dose. The V gene is TRBV28, the J gene TRBJ1-5; D gene ambiguous. The TCR was taken from an adult who received the AZD1222 COVID-19 vaccine. The CDR3 protein is CASTPGLFNQPQHF. DNA for the CDR3: TGTGCCAGCACCCCGGGTTTATTCAATCAGCCCCAGCATTTT. Full variable domain (remainder filled in from reference TRBV28 and TRBJ1-5): DVKVTQSSRYLVKRTGEKVFLECVQDMDHENMFWYRQDPGLGLRLIYFSYDVKMKEKGDIPEGYSVSREKKERFSLILESASTNQTSMYLCASTPGLFNQPQHFGDGTRLSIL.